The clone carrying this TCR beta chain came up once. Clones were read by immunoSEQ multiplex PCR, and TCRdb kept only the in-frame ones, dropping some. The data hold approximately 98,000 clones, with over 75% observed a single time. The source of the sample is a study of blood T cell repertoires in COVID-19. Looking at the study overall: The cDNA or gDNA used as material had been derived from T cells, B-cell-depleted T cells, or PBMCs.

V was cut by 4 bases and J by 6 bases, with 16 bases left in between. Germline V CDR1 and CDR2: SGHRS, YFSETQ. The CDR3 is made up of 14 amino acids. Sequencing input: peripheral blood. The chain has TRBV5-1 and TRBJ1-1; D remains unclear. This sequence was found in a woman of 80 years or more with acute or convalescent COVID-19. CDR3 bases: TGCGCCAGCAGCGAGGGTGTGGGTAGGTCTGAAGCTTTCTTT. Its protein is CASSEGVGRSEAFF.